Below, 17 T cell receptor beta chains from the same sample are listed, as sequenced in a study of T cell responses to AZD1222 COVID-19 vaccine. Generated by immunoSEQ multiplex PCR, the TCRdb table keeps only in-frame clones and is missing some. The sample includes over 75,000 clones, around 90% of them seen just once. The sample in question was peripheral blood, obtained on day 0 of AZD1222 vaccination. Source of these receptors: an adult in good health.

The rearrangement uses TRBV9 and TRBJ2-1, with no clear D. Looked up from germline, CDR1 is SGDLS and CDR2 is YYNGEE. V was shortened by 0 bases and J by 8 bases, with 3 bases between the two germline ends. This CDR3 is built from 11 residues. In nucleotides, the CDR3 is TGTGCCAGCAGCGTAGGCGATGAGCAGTTCTTC. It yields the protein CASSVGDEQFF.

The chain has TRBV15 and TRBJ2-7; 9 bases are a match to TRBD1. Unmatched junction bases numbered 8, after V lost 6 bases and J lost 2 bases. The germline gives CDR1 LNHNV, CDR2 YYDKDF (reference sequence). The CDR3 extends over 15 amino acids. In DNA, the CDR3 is TGTGCCACCAGAGAGGGGACAGGGACCGCCTACGAGCAGTACTTC. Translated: CATREGTGTAYEQYF.

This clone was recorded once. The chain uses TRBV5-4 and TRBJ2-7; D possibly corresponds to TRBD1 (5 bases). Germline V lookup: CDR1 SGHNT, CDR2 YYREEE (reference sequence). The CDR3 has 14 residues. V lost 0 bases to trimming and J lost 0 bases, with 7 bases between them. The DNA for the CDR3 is TGTGCCAGCAGCTTGGACAGGTTCTCCTACGAGCAGTACTTC. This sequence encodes CASSLDRFSYEQYF.

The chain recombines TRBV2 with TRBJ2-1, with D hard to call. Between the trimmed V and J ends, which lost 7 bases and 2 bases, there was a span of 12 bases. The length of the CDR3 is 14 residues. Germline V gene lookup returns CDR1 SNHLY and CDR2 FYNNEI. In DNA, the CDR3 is TGTGCCAGCAACATTAGGTATACCTACAATGAGCAGTTCTTC. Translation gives CASNIRYTYNEQFF.

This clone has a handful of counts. In DNA, the CDR3 is TGTGCCAGCAGTTTATTAGATTCCTACAATGAGCAGTTCTTC. This codes for CASSLLDSYNEQFF. This chain uses TRBV27 with TRBJ2-1, with D unresolved. The V end lost 1 base, the J end lost 1 base, and 5 bases lay between the germline ends. The CDR3 consists of 14 residues. Germline-derived CDR1 and CDR2 are MNHEY and SMNVEV (reference sequence).

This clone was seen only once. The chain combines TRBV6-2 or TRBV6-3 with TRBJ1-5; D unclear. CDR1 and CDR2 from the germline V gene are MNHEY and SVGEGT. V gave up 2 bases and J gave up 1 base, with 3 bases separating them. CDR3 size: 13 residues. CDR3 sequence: CASSYLSNQPQHF. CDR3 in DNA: TGTGCCAGCAGTTACCTCAGCAATCAGCCCCAGCATTTT.

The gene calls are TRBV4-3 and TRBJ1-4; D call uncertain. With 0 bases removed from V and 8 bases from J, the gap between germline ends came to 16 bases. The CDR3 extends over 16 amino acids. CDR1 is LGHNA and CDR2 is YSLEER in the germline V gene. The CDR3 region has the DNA TGCGCCAGCAGCCAAGAGTTGGGAGGGAGTTTCGAAAAACTGTTTTTT. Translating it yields CASSQELGGSFEKLFF.

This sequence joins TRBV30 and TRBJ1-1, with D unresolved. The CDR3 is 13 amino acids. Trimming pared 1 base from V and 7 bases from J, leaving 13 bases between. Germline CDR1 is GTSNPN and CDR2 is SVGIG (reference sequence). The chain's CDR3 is CAWSGYTGSEAFF. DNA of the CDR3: TGTGCCTGGAGTGGATACACGGGCAGTGAAGCTTTCTTT.

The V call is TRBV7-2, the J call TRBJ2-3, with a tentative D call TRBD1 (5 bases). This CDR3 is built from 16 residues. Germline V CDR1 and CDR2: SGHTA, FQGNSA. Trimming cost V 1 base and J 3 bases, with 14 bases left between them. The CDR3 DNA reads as TGTGCCAGCAGCTTAGGATTAGGGGAATTAACAGATACGCAGTATTTT. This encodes CASSLGLGELTDTQYF.

The CDR3 reads CASSLRTGRETQYF. Written as DNA, the CDR3 is TGTGCCAGCAGCCTACGGACAGGGCGAGAGACCCAGTACTTC. The rearrangement joins TRBV3-1 (or the pseudogene TRBV3-2) to TRBJ2-5, with TRBD1 matching 8 bases. Germline assignment: CDR1 LGHDT and CDR2 YNNKEL (reference sequence). V gave up 4 bases and J gave up 4 bases; unmatched junction bases: 5. The length of the CDR3 is 14 residues.

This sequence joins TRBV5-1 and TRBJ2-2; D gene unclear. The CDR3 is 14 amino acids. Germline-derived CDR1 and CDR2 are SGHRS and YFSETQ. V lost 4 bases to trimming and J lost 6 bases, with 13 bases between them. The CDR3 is CASSLPSSAGELFF. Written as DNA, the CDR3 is TGCGCCAGCAGCCTCCCTTCGTCGGCCGGGGAGCTGTTTTTT.

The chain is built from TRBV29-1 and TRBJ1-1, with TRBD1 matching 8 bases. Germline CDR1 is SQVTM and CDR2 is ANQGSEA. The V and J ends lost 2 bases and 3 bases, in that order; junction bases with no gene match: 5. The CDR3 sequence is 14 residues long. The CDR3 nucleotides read TGCAGCGTTGAAACCAGGGGGCGCGACACTGAAGCTTTCTTT. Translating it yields CSVETRGRDTEAFF.

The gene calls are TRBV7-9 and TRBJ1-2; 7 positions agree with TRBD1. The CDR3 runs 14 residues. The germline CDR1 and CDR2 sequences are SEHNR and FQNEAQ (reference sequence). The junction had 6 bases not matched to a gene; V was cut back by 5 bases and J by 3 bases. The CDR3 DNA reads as TGTGCCAGCAGCCAAGGGACAGTTGACTATGGCTACACCTTC. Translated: CASSQGTVDYGYTF.

The DNA of the CDR3 is TGCGCCAGCAGCTTGGATAGTGGCAGCTATAATTCACCCCTCCACTTT. As protein: CASSLDSGSYNSPLHF. This sequence joins TRBV5-1 and TRBJ1-6, with D unresolved. The germline V and J ends were trimmed by 0 bases and 3 bases, with 10 bases remaining between them. This CDR3 region has 16 residues. The germline CDR1 and CDR2 sequences are SGHRS and YFSETQ.

The DNA of the CDR3 is TGCGCCAGCAGCCAAGATTGGAGAGGGGGGTTTATTGGGCTAATGAACACTGAAGCTTTCTTT. This translates into CASSQDWRGGFIGLMNTEAFF. This chain connects TRBV4-1 to TRBJ1-1; perhaps TRBD1 as D (6 bases). CDR3 length: 21 residues. Germline V CDR1 and CDR2: MGHRA, YSYEKL. The V and J ends lost 0 bases and 0 bases respectively, with 26 bases between them.

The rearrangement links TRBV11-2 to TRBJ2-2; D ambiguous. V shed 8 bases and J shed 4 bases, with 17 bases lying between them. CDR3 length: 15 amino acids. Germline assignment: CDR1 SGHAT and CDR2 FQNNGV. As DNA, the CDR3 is TGTGCCAGCCGAAGAGAGATTGCTGTCACCGGGGAGCTGTTTTTT. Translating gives CASRREIAVTGELFF.

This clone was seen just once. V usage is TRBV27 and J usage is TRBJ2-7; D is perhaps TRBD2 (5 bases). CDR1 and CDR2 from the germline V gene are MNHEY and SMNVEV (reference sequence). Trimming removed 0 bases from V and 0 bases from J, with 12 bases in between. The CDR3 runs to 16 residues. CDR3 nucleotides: TGTGCCAGCAGTTTATCGAGAGGGCCCCTCTCCTACGAGCAGTACTTC. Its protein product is CASSLSRGPLSYEQYF.